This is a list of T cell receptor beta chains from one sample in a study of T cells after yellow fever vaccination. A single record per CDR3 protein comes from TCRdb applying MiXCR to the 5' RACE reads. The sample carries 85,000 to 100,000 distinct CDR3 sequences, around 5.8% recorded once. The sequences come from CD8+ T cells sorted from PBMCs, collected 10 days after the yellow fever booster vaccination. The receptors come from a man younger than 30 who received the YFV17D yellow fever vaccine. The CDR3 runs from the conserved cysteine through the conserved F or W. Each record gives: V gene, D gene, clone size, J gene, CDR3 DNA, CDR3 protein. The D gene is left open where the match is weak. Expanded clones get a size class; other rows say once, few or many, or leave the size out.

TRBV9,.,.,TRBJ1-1,TGTGCCAGCAGTCCTGTGGGCCTGAACACTGAAGCTTTCTTT,CASSPVGLNTEAFF
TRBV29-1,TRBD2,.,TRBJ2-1,TGCAGCGTCGCCGATGGGACTAGCTCCTACAATGAGCAGTTCTTC,CSVADGTSSYNEQFF
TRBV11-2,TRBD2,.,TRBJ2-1,TGTGCCAGCAGCCAACCTCCTTTTTTTCTAGCGGGGGGATCCTACAATGAGCAGTTCTTC,CASSQPPFFLAGGSYNEQFF
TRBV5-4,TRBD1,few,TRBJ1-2,TGTGCCAGCAGCCGACAGGGGACAGGCAATTATGGCTACACCTTC,CASSRQGTGNYGYTF
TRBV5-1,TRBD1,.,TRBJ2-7,TGCGCCAGCAGTGGGACAGGGAGCCACGAGCAGTACTTC,CASSGTGSHEQYF
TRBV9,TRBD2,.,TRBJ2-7,TGTGCCAGCAGCGTAGGGAGCGGGGGGCCTTACCAGCACTTC,CASSVGSGGPYQHF
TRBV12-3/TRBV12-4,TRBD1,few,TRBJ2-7,TGTGCCAGCAGGCTCGGACAGGGGAACGAGCAGTACTTC,CASRLGQGNEQYF
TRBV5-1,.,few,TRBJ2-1,TGCGCCAGCACCCCCTTCGGGAGCTCCTACAATGAGCAGTTCTTC,CASTPFGSSYNEQFF
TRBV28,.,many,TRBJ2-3,TGTGCCAGCAGTTTTTCAGATACGCAGTATTTT,CASSFSDTQYF
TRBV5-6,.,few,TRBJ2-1,TGTGCCAGCAGCCCCGATGCGGGCGGTTCCTACAATGAGCAGTTCTTC,CASSPDAGGSYNEQFF
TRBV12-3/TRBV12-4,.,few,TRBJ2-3,TGTGCCAGCAGTCCAGGACTGAATACGCAGTATTTT,CASSPGLNTQYF
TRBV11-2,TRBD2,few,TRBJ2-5,TGTGCCAGCAGCGACCGACTAGCGTCGGAGACCCAGTACTTC,CASSDRLASETQYF
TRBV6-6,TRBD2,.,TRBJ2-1,TGTGCCAGCAGTTACACTCAGGGCGGGGGGAATGAGCAGTTCTTC,CASSYTQGGGNEQFF
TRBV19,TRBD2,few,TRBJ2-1,TGTGCCAGTACCGACGGGGGGGCATGGAATGAGCAGTTCTTC,CASTDGGAWNEQFF
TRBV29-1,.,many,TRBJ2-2,TGCAGCGTCCGGCACGGCACCGGGGAGCTGTTTTTT,CSVRHGTGELFF
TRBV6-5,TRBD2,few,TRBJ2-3,TGTGCCAGCACGATGACTAGCGGGGTGACAGATACGCAGTATTTT,CASTMTSGVTDTQYF
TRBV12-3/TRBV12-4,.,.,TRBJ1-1,TGTGCCAGCAGTTTAAATTTGAGAATGAACACTGAAGCTTTCTTT,CASSLNLRMNTEAFF
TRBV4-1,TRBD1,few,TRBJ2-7,TGCGCCAGCAAGATCGGGACAGGGGCCGGCTACGAGCAGTACTTC,CASKIGTGAGYEQYF
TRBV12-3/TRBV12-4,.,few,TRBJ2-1,TGTGCCAGCAGTCCAGGACTTGAGCAGTTCTTC,CASSPGLEQFF
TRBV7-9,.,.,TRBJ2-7,TGTGCCAGCAGCTTAGCGACCTACGAGCAGTACTTC,CASSLATYEQYF
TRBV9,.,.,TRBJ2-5,TGTGCCAGCCAGGGGTTGCAAGAGACCCAGTACTTC,CASQGLQETQYF
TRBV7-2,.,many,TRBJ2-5,TGTGCCAGCAGCTCCGACCTCGGGGAGACCCAGTACTTC,CASSSDLGETQYF
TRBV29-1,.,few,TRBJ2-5,TGCAGCGTTGAACGCAGCCAGGAGACCCAGTACTTC,CSVERSQETQYF
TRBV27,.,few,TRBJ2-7,TGTGCCAGCAGTTCCCGGACCTTCGACGAGCAGTACTTC,CASSSRTFDEQYF
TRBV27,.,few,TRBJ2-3,TGTGCCAGCAGGCTGGGTTCAGATACGCAGTATTTT,CASRLGSDTQYF
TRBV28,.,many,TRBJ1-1,TGTGCCAGCAGTTTCGCAGTTGGGAGGGGCGAGACTGAAGCTTTCTTT,CASSFAVGRGETEAFF
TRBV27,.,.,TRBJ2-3,TGTGCCAGCAGTTTTAGGTACAGAAACACAGATACGCAGTATTTT,CASSFRYRNTDTQYF
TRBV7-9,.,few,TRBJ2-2,TGTGCCAGCAGCCCAGTCCGGACACTGAACACCGGGGAGCTGTTTTTT,CASSPVRTLNTGELFF
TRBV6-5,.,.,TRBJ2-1,TGTGCCAGCTCTCACGAGGCCTCCTACAATGAGCAGTTCTTC,CASSHEASYNEQFF
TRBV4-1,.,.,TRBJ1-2,TGCGCCAGCAGCCAAGCTTGGGGACAACGAAGAACTAACTATGGCTACACCTTC,CASSQAWGQRRTNYGYTF
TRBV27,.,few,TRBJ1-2,TGTGCCAGCCTCCCACTGGGCGGGGAAGGCTACACCTTC,CASLPLGGEGYTF
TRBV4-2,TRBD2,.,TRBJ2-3,TGTGCCAGCAGCCAAGGACTAGCGAACACAGATACGCAGTATTTT,CASSQGLANTDTQYF
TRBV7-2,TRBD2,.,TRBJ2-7,TGTGCCAGCAGCTTCGGGACTAGCGGATTTTACGAGCAGTACTTC,CASSFGTSGFYEQYF
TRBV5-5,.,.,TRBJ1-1,TGTGCCAGCAGCCACAGAGGTTCTGAAGCTTTCTTT,CASSHRGSEAFF
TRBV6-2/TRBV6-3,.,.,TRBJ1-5,TGTGCCAGCAGTTACGGGGGGACGGGACAGCCCCAGCATTTT,CASSYGGTGQPQHF
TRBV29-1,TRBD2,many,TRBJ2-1,TGCAGCGTTGATTTAGCGGGCGGCAATGAGCAGTTCTTC,CSVDLAGGNEQFF
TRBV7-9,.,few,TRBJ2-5,TGTGCCAGCAGCTCGATCGATTACCAAGAGACCCAGTACTTC,CASSSIDYQETQYF
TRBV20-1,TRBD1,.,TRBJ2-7,TGCAGTGCTAGGTCCCGACAGGGGTCCTCCTACGAGCAGTACTTC,CSARSRQGSSYEQYF
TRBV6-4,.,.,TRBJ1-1,TGTGCCAGCAGTGTTGGGGGGGACACTGAAGCTTTCTTT,CASSVGGDTEAFF
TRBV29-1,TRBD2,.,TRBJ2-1,TGCAGCCCCGGGAGGGGGGCTGAGCAGTTCTTC,CSPGRGAEQFF
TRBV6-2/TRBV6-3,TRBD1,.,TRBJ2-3,TGTGCCAGTTACTCGATGGACAGGCACACAGATACGCAGTATTTT,CASYSMDRHTDTQYF
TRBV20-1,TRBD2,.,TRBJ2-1,TGCAGTGCTGACCCCGGGGCTAGCGGGCACAATGAGCAGTTCTTC,CSADPGASGHNEQFF
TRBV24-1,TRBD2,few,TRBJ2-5,TGTGCCACCAGCGACTTAGCGGGGGGGCCGGAGACCCAGTACTTC,CATSDLAGGPETQYF
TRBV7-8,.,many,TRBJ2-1,TGTGCCAGCAGCACCTCGGTGGGGAACCCGAACAATGAGCAGTTCTTC,CASSTSVGNPNNEQFF
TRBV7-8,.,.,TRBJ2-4,TGTGCCAGCAGCTTAGGGATAGCCAAAAACATTCAGTACTTC,CASSLGIAKNIQYF
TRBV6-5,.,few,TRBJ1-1,TGTGCCAGCAGTCCTTCGGACATGAACACTGAAGCTTTCTTT,CASSPSDMNTEAFF
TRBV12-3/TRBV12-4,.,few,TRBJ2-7,TGTGCCAGCAGTTTTGGGCGGGTTTTCAACGAGCAGTACTTC,CASSFGRVFNEQYF
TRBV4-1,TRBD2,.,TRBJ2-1,TGCGCCAGCAGCCCAACCCTTACTAGCGGGGATTACAATGAGCAGTTCTTC,CASSPTLTSGDYNEQFF
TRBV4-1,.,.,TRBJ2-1,TGCGCCAGCAGCCAAAGGGAGACAGGAGAGTACAATGAGCAGTTCTTC,CASSQRETGEYNEQFF
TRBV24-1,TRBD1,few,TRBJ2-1,TGTGCCACCAGTGACTACCGACAGGGAAACTACAATGAGCAGTTCTTC,CATSDYRQGNYNEQFF
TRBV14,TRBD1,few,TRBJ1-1,TGTGCCAGCAGCCACTTCGACAGGGGTGACACTGAAGCTTTCTTT,CASSHFDRGDTEAFF
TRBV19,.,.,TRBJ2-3,TGTGCCAGTAGTATAGCGCGGTACACAGATACGCAGTATTTT,CASSIARYTDTQYF
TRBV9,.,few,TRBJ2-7,TGTGCCAGCAGCGTAGGGCCCCCCGGAGCCGAGCAGTACTTC,CASSVGPPGAEQYF
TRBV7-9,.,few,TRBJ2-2,TGTGCCTCGCGGAGGGCCCGGGGCACCGGGGAGCTGTTTTTT,CASRRARGTGELFF
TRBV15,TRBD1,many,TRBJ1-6,TGTGCCACCAGTCAGGGGGGATCACCCCTCCACTTT,CATSQGGSPLHF
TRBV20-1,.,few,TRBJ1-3,TGCAGTGCTAGAGATCAGATCGCCGGACGGGCTAATACCATATATTTT,CSARDQIAGRANTIYF
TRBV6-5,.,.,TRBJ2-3,TGTGCCAGCAGTTCCGGGACCACGAGGATAGATACGCAGTATTTT,CASSSGTTRIDTQYF
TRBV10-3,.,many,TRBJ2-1,TGTGCCATCAGTGACCGGGGGCGAGATGAGCAGTTCTTC,CAISDRGRDEQFF
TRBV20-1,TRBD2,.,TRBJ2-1,TGCAGTGCTAGAGACCCCTCCGGACTGACTAGCGGGGGGGGGCATGAGCAGTTCTTC,CSARDPSGLTSGGGHEQFF